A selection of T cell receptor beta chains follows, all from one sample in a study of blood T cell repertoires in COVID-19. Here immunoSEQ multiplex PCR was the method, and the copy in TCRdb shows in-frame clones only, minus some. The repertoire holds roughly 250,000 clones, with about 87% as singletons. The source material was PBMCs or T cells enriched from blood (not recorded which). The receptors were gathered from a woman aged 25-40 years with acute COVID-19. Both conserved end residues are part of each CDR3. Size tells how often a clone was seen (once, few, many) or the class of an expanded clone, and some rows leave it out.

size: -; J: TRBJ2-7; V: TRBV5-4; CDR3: CASSLPGPLEQYF
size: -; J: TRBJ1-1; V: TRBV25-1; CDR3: CASSDGQGNTEAFF
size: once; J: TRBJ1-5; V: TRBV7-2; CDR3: CASSFTGAVSNQPQHF
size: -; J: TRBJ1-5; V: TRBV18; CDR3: CASSRSGSNQPQHF
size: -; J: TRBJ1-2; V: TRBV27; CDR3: CASSLGPSYGYTF
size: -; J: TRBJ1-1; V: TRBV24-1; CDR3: CATHRDRDTEAFF
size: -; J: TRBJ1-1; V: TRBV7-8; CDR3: CASSSTGRNTEAFF
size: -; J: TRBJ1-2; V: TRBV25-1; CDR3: CASMRTGEVRGYTF
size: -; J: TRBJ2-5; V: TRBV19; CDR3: CASSHRLAGEETQYF
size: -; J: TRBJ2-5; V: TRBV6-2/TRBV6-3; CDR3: CASSGTSGGTRLETQYF
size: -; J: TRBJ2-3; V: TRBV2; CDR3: CASSVLPDTQYF
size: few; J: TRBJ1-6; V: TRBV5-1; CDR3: CASSSRRYNSPLHF
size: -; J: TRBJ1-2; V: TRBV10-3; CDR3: CAIRRQGQGGYTF
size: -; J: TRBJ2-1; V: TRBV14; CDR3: CASSHRQGEPYNEQFF
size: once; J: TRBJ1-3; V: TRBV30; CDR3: CAGGQVLSGNTIYF
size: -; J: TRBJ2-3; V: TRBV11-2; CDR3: CASSYRLAGGVFGTDTQYF
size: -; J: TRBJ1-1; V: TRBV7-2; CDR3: CAEDRGQNTEAFF
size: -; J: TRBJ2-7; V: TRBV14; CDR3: CASSQGQGAWYEQYF
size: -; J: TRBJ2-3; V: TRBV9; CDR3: CASSVRTSGVSDTQYF
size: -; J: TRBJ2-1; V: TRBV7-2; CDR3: CASSPWPAGVRNEQFF
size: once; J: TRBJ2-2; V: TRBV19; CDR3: CASSIVWDIRAGELFF